The T cell receptor beta chain under discussion was sequenced for a study of T cell repertoires in cytomegalovirus infection. Study details: Researchers turned to recently identified HLA-C-restricted CMV epitopes as well as well-studied HLA-B-restricted ones.

Whole-study findings and limits: Ex vivo responses were dominated by HLA-C-restricted CMV-specific TCR beta clonotypes. The cumulative frequency of public TCR beta families identified carriers of CMV plus the relevant HLA.

TCRdb analysed the reads with MiXCR anew, one entry per CDR3 protein. The sample carries a few hundred thousand distinct CDR3 sequences, 33% recorded once. This clonotype was counted between two and nine times. The antigen remains unidentified. The CDR3 has 18 amino acids. The V segment lost 0 bases and the J segment 3 bases; nucleotides outside the gene matches: 14. Germline CDR1 SGHTA, CDR2 FQGNSA. The sequence came from a human donor in good health (CMV status not recorded). Some clones in this sample may be carry-over from other donors' samples. The material was cultured PBMCs, obtained from culture after CMV antigen stimulation. The chain couples TRBV7-2 to TRBJ2-7; 7 bases agree with TRBD2. The CDR3 reads CASSLAPGLVLESYEQYV. DNA of the CDR3: TGTGCCAGCAGCTTAGCCCCTGGACTAGTCCTGGAAAGCTACGAGCAGTACGTC.